This entry lists 32 T cell receptor beta chains sequenced from one sample in a study of T cells in Graves' hyperthyroidism and ophthalmopathy. RNA transcripts were the template for amplifying TCR beta CDR3 regions. First-round RT-PCR targeting the TCR CDR3 was performed with the HTBI primer set. TCRdb recomputed calls from the multiplex PCR reads with MiXCR, one row per CDR3 protein. The repertoire holds approximately 720,000 distinct CDR3 sequences, with 15% to 20% as singletons. Sequencing was carried out using blood. The receptors stem from a woman aged 45 to 65 with Graves' hyperthyroidism that later progressed to Graves' ophthalmopathy.

This clonotype was detected many times. V is TRBV20-1 and J is TRBJ1-2, with 7 bases aligning to TRBD1. The V segment lost 6 bases and the J segment 4 bases; nucleotides outside the gene matches: 8. Germline V CDR1 and CDR2: DFQATT, SNEGSKA (reference sequence). The CDR3 runs to 13 residues. The CDR3 reads CSASDRDRYGYTF. CDR3 sequence (DNA): TGCAGTGCCTCAGACAGGGATCGCTATGGCTACACCTTC.

This clonotype has ten or more counts. The chain links TRBV2 to TRBJ2-1, with a tentative D call TRBD2 (5 bases). Trimming left V 7 bases short and J 6 bases short, with 16 bases between. The CDR3 covers 14 residues. Germline CDR1 is SNHLY and CDR2 is FYNNEI. Here the CDR3 reads CASTKTINSNEQFF. The CDR3 DNA follows: TGTGCCAGCACAAAGACTATTAATAGCAATGAGCAGTTCTTC.

The V and J genes are TRBV7-9 and TRBJ1-2; 8 bases map to TRBD1. CDR3 size: 14 residues. V lost 3 bases and J lost 4; bases outside the gene matches: 4. Germline loops: CDR1 SEHNR, CDR2 FQNEAQ (reference sequence). CDR3 in amino acids: CASSFRQGTYGYTF. CDR3 nucleotide sequence: TGTGCCAGCAGCTTCAGACAGGGGACCTATGGCTACACCTTC. Using reference TRBV7-9 and TRBJ1-2 for the parts outside the CDR3, the full variable domain is DTGVSQNPRHKITKRGQNVTFRCDPISEHNRLYWYRQTLGQGPEFLTYFQNEAQLEKSRLLSDRFSAERPKGSFSTLEIQRTEQGDSAMYLCASSFRQGTYGYTFGSGTRLTVV.

This clonotype came up many times. The rearrangement links TRBV7-9 to TRBJ2-7, with D hard to call. The V end was cut by 0 bases, the J end by 2 bases, with 11 bases between. The length of the CDR3 is 15 residues. Per the germline V gene, CDR1 is SEHNR and CDR2 is FQNEAQ (reference sequence). In DNA, the CDR3 is TGTGCCAGCAGCTTAGCTTGGACGGATCCCTACGAGCAGTACTTC. Translation: CASSLAWTDPYEQYF.

This clonotype has ten or more counts. J is TRBJ2-5 and V is TRBV7-9; D unresolved. Germline CDR1 is SEHNR and CDR2 is FQNEAQ (reference sequence). V dropped 2 bases and J dropped 1 base, with 5 bases sitting between them. The CDR3 is made up of 13 amino acids. This chain's CDR3 is CASSLNVQETQYF. Written as DNA, the CDR3 is TGTGCCAGCAGCTTAAACGTCCAAGAGACCCAGTACTTC.

The V call is TRBV20-1, the J call TRBJ1-1; D not resolved. From germline, CDR1 is DFQATT and CDR2 SNEGSKA (reference sequence). The CDR3 spans 10 residues. Trimming took 4 bases from V and 7 from J, leaving 7 bases between them. The CDR3 loop is CSAIGNEAFF. The CDR3 DNA sequence: TGCAGTGCTATAGGGAATGAAGCTTTCTTT.

This clonotype came up a few times. The rearrangement links TRBV15 to TRBJ2-5; D ambiguous. Germline-derived CDR1 and CDR2 are LNHNV and YYDKDF (reference sequence). V lost 1 base to trimming and J lost 2 bases, with 11 bases between them. CDR3 length: 15 amino acids. Here the CDR3 reads CATSRVGQKQETQYF. For the CDR3, the DNA is TGTGCCACCAGCAGAGTAGGGCAGAAACAAGAGACCCAGTACTTC.

This clonotype has more than one count but fewer than ten. The chain combines TRBV9 with TRBJ2-2; D not resolved. Germline CDR1 is SGDLS and CDR2 is YYNGEE. This CDR3 contains 16 residues. Trimming took off 0 bases at V and 1 base at J, with 10 bases between the two ends. The CDR3 bases are TGTGCCAGCAGCGTAGCGCAGACCCTGAACACCGGGGAGCTGTTTTTT. It encodes CASSVAQTLNTGELFF.

The table lists this clonotype with many counts. V usage is TRBV12-3 or TRBV12-4 and J usage is TRBJ2-1; 11 bases line up with TRBD2. This CDR3 has 15 amino acids. J was trimmed by 4 bases and V by 7 bases; bases with no gene match: 6. This chain's CDR3 is CASTKTSGAYNEQFF. The CDR3 DNA is TGTGCCAGCACCAAGACTAGCGGGGCATACAATGAGCAGTTCTTC.

This clonotype was detected ten times or more. V usage is TRBV12-3 or TRBV12-4 and J usage is TRBJ2-1; TRBD2 matches at 9 bases. CDR3 size: 16 residues. V dropped 1 base and J dropped 4; count of bases not matched to a gene: 5. This CDR3 is CASSLGAGGRYNEQFF. The CDR3 DNA follows: TGTGCCAGCAGTTTAGGAGCGGGGGGCCGATACAATGAGCAGTTCTTC.

The count of this clonotype is one. Since a much larger clone is just one base distant, this may be a read error. Because the CDR3 is missing its conserved closing phenylalanine or tryptophan, this is likely a read error. The chain joins TRBV12-3 or TRBV12-4 to TRBJ2-3; no clear D. The length of the CDR3 is 14 residues. Between the trimmed V and J ends, which lost 6 bases and 0 bases, there was a span of 10 bases. CDR3 sequence: CASRKDHSTDTQYL. The CDR3, as DNA: TGTGCCAGCAGAAAGGACCATAGCACAGATACGCAGTATTTA.

This clonotype was counted only a few times. The chain combines TRBV7-9 with TRBJ1-1; D is undetermined. Germline V gives CDR1 SEHNR, CDR2 FQNEAQ (reference sequence). The V and J ends lost 10 bases and 4 bases respectively, with 16 bases between them. This CDR3 has 13 residues. The CDR3 protein is CATRELEGTEAFF. CDR3 bases: TGTGCCACCCGTGAGCTGGAAGGCACTGAAGCTTTCTTT.

The chain uses TRBV27 and TRBJ1-6; possible D gene TRBD1, 6 bases. CDR3 length: 16 residues. CDR1 and CDR2 (germline): MNHEY, SMNVEV (reference sequence). Trimming pared 7 bases from V and 7 bases from J, leaving 20 bases between. CDR3 sequence reads: CASTLMGGASNSPLHF. In DNA form, the CDR3 reads TGTGCCAGCACCCTCATGGGGGGCGCGTCGAATTCACCCCTCCACTTT.

The rearrangement links TRBV29-1 to TRBJ2-3; D gene unclear. From germline, CDR1 is SQVTM and CDR2 ANQGSEA. The CDR3 contains 12 residues. Between the trimmed V and J ends, which lost 2 bases and 0 bases, there was a span of 3 bases. This CDR3 reads CSVELSTDTQYF. For the CDR3, the DNA is TGCAGCGTTGAATTGAGCACAGATACGCAGTATTTT.

This sequence joins TRBV10-3 and TRBJ1-6; D remains ambiguous. Looked up from germline, CDR1 is ENHRY and CDR2 is SYGVKD. The CDR3 runs to 16 residues. The ends were cut back, 3 bases at V and 0 bases at J, with 9 bases in the middle. For the CDR3, the DNA is TGTGCCATCAGTGAAAGGGAAAGCTCCTATAATTCACCCCTCCACTTT. This sequence encodes CAISERESSYNSPLHF.

This clonotype was seen ten or more times. The genes are TRBV2 and TRBJ1-1, with D tentatively TRBD1 (6 bases). V lost 4 bases and J lost 2, with 11 bases in between. The CDR3 is 14 residues long. CDR1 and CDR2 (germline): SNHLY, FYNNEI. CDR3 bases: TGTGCCAGCAGTGGGGGGGCACGTAACACTGAAGCTTTCTTT. It encodes CASSGGARNTEAFF.

The chain is built from TRBV27 and TRBJ2-5; TRBD1 aligns across 8 bases. Germline CDR1 and CDR2: MNHEY and SMNVEV (reference sequence). This CDR3 contains 14 residues. The V and J ends lost 8 bases and 2 bases, in that order; junction bases with no gene match: 7. The CDR3 sequence is CASADRGPQETQYF. The CDR3 DNA is TGTGCCAGCGCTGACAGGGGACCGCAAGAGACCCAGTACTTC.

This clonotype was recorded many times. V and J are TRBV29-1 and TRBJ1-2, with a possible D match to TRBD1 (5 bases). The CDR3 has 14 amino acids. Per the germline V gene, CDR1 is SQVTM and CDR2 is ANQGSEA. V shed 4 bases and J shed 0 bases, with 12 bases lying between them. The CDR3 DNA follows: TGCAGCGTTGGAGAGACAGCGTCTAACTATGGCTACACCTTC. It yields the protein CSVGETASNYGYTF.

This clonotype turned up a few times. The genes are TRBV15 and TRBJ1-1; D is unclear. This CDR3 comprises 14 residues. Germline V gives CDR1 LNHNV, CDR2 YYDKDF (reference sequence). Trimming took off 0 bases at V and 5 bases at J, with 10 bases between the two ends. In nucleotides, the CDR3 is TGTGCCACCAGCAGAGATGGGGTGGGTACTGAAGCTTTCTTT. It encodes CATSRDGVGTEAFF.

Ten or more counts support this clonotype. The chain joins TRBV6-1 to TRBJ2-2, with D possibly called TRBD1 or TRBD2 (5 bases each). The ends were cut back, 8 bases at V and 5 bases at J, with 15 bases in the middle. Germline V gene data show CDR1 as MNHNS and CDR2 as SASEGT. CDR3 length: 14 residues. This chain's CDR3 is CASCKIGATGELFF. The CDR3 region has the DNA TGTGCCAGCTGCAAAATCGGGGCGACCGGGGAGCTGTTTTTT.

This clonotype has a handful of counts. This chain links TRBV20-1 with TRBJ1-1; maybe TRBD1 (5 bases). With 6 bases removed from V and 0 bases from J, the gap between germline ends came to 20 bases. The CDR3 covers 16 residues. CDR1 and CDR2 from the germline V gene are DFQATT and SNEGSKA (reference sequence). The CDR3, as DNA: TGCAGTGCCTTGGCCGTGAACAGGATCATGAACACTGAAGCTTTCTTT. Encoded protein: CSALAVNRIMNTEAFF.

The sample holds many counts of this clonotype. V gene TRBV7-8 combines with J gene TRBJ2-4, with D possibly matching TRBD1 (5 bases). This CDR3 region has 16 residues. The germline V gene encodes CDR1 SGHVS and CDR2 FQNEAQ. The ends were cut back, 3 bases at V and 4 bases at J, with 16 bases in the middle. The CDR3 DNA sequence: TGTGCCAGCAGCTTTGGGCTCAGGGATAGGAAAAACATTCAGTACTTC. It is translated as CASSFGLRDRKNIQYF. The full variable domain, rest sourced from reference TRBV7-8 and TRBJ2-4, is GAGVSQSPRYKVAKRGQDVALRCDPISGHVSLFWYQQALGQGPEFLTYFQNEAQLDKSGLPSDRFFAERPEGSVSTLKIQRTQQEDSAVYLCASSFGLRDRKNIQYFGAGTRLSVL.

V and J are TRBV7-6 and TRBJ2-7; D is ambiguous. Germline lookup yields CDR1 SGHVS and CDR2 FNYEAQ. The CDR3 length is 14 residues. Trimming pared 1 base from V and 0 bases from J, leaving 7 bases between. The CDR3 spells CASSLDTYSYEQYF. The CDR3 nucleotides read TGTGCCAGCAGCTTAGACACGTACTCCTACGAGCAGTACTTC. Variable domain in full (rest from reference TRBV7-6 and TRBJ2-7): GAGVSQSPRYKVTKRGQDVALRCDPISGHVSLYWYRQALGQGPEFLTYFNYEAQQDKSGLPNDRFSAERPEGSISTLTIQRTEQRDSAMYRCASSLDTYSYEQYFGPGTRLTVT.

The V gene is TRBV12-3 or TRBV12-4, the J gene TRBJ2-2, with D unresolved. This CDR3 spans 12 amino acids. V was cut by 7 bases and J by 1 base, with 4 bases left in between. The CDR3 DNA reads TGTGCCAGCAATCTGAACACCGGGGAGCTGTTTTTT. Amino acids: CASNLNTGELFF.

The chain carries TRBV3-1 and TRBJ2-2; 8 nucleotides align to TRBD2. J was trimmed by 7 bases and V by 0 bases; bases with no gene match: 4. CDR3 length: 15 amino acids. Per the germline V gene, CDR1 is LGHDT and CDR2 is YNNKEL (reference sequence). The CDR3 here is CASSQDRLALGELFF. The CDR3 DNA follows: TGTGCCAGCAGCCAAGATCGACTAGCGCTCGGGGAGCTGTTTTTT. Variable domain in full (rest from reference TRBV3-1 and TRBJ2-2): DTAVSQTPKYLVTQMGNDKSIKCEQNLGHDTMYWYKQDSKKFLKIMFSYNNKELIINETVPNRFSPKSPDKAHLNLHINSLELGDSAVYFCASSQDRLALGELFFGEGSRLTVL.

This clonotype was seen only a few times. This chain joins TRBV20-1 and TRBJ2-2; 8 nucleotides align to TRBD1. This CDR3 spans 15 amino acids. The J segment lost 6 bases and the V segment lost 2 bases, leaving 8 bases of the junction unmatched. Looked up from germline, CDR1 is DFQATT and CDR2 is SNEGSKA (reference sequence). CDR3 sequence (DNA): TGCAGTGCTAGAAGCAGGGGGCTCTCGGCCGGGGAGCTGTTTTTT. Translation gives CSARSRGLSAGELFF.

This chain connects TRBV2 to TRBJ2-1; no definite D call. In germline, CDR1 is SNHLY, CDR2 FYNNEI. The CDR3 spans 15 residues. The V and J ends lost 1 base and 2 bases respectively, with 9 bases between them. CDR3: CASSEGSTTYNEQFF. The CDR3 coding sequence is TGTGCCAGCAGTGAAGGATCGACAACCTACAATGAGCAGTTCTTC.

This clonotype turned up a few times. The rearrangement joins TRBV19 to TRBJ2-2; 7 bases agree with TRBD2. The length of the CDR3 is 15 residues. J was trimmed by 3 bases and V by 8 bases; bases with no gene match: 9. Per germline, CDR1 LNHDA and CDR2 SQIVND (reference sequence). The CDR3 DNA reads as TGTGCCAGTGATATGGGGAGGGGCCACACCGGGGAGCTGTTTTTT. Its protein product is CASDMGRGHTGELFF.

This chain uses TRBV4-1 with TRBJ1-1; no clear D gene. Germline values: CDR1 MGHRA, CDR2 YSYEKL. Trimming shortened V by 1 base and J by 1 base, and 10 bases separated the two germline ends. This CDR3 contains 15 residues. The CDR3 spells CASSQALRQNTEAFF. CDR3 coding DNA: TGCGCCAGCAGCCAAGCACTAAGACAGAACACTGAAGCTTTCTTT.

This clonotype was seen at least ten times. The chain links TRBV9 to TRBJ1-1; D unresolved. V was clipped by 3 bases and J by 1 base, with 10 bases between them. Germline-derived CDR1 and CDR2 are SGDLS and YYNGEE. The CDR3 totals 14 residues. The CDR3 loop is CASSALPGNTEAFF. CDR3 DNA: TGTGCCAGCAGCGCTCTCCCGGGGAACACTGAAGCTTTCTTT.

This clonotype was recorded once. The genes are TRBV18 and TRBJ1-2; D might be TRBD1 (6 bases). The V end was cut by 0 bases, the J end by 1 base, with 15 bases between. Per the germline V gene, CDR1 is KGHSH and CDR2 is LQKENI. The CDR3 loop spans 17 amino acids. The CDR3 bases are TGTGCCAGCTCACCACCACAGGGAGGACAGATTAACTATGGCTACACCTTC. This sequence encodes CASSPPQGGQINYGYTF.

This clonotype was detected many times. V and J are TRBV20-1 and TRBJ2-1, with a weak D call TRBD2 (6 bases). The CDR3 spans 14 residues. V gave up 5 bases and J gave up 8 bases, with 19 bases separating them. The V gene's germline CDR1 is DFQATT and CDR2 SNEGSKA (reference sequence). In DNA form, the CDR3 reads TGCAGTGCTGGAGGAGGGCAGGGACGCGATGAGCAGTTCTTC. The encoded protein is CSAGGGQGRDEQFF.